This entry lists 7 T cell receptor beta chains sequenced from one sample in a study of cytomegalovirus exposure and HLA in healthy donors. Libraries were prepared by immunoSEQ multiplex PCR; TCRdb keeps only in-frame clonotypes and omits some of them. This table has about 200,000 clones, roughly 81% appearing once. The sample comprised PBMCs. These TCRs come from a young woman in good health and CMV-seronegative.

This clone has a handful of counts. The J gene is TRBJ1-2, the V gene TRBV28, with D maybe TRBD1 (5 bases). The CDR3 is 16 amino acids. V was shortened by 8 bases and J by 7 bases, with 26 bases between the two germline ends. Germline V gene sequence: CDR1 MDHEN, CDR2 SYDVKM. CDR3 nucleotide sequence: TGTGCCAGCGAAACGCTCTTCGGGCAGGGTTTGAGTGGCTACACCTTC. Amino acid sequence: CASETLFGQGLSGYTF.

The chain has TRBV5-1 and TRBJ2-3; 7 bases agree with TRBD1. V shed 0 bases, J shed 2 bases, and the junction held 12 bases outside the gene matches. CDR1 is SGHRS, CDR2 YFSETQ, per germline. The CDR3 loop spans 18 amino acids. The CDR3 DNA follows: TGCGCCAGCAGCTTGGCGCCCAACCGACAGGGAACCACAGATACGCAGTATTTT. Protein product: CASSLAPNRQGTTDTQYF.

The chain has TRBV5-6 and TRBJ2-3, with 11 bases fitting TRBD2. The CDR3 totals 16 residues. Germline V gene data show CDR1 as SGHDT and CDR2 as YYEEEE. V lost 3 bases to trimming and J lost 4 bases; unmatched junction nucleotides: 7. CDR3 nucleotide sequence: TGTGCCAGCAGCTCCCCGGGACTAGCGGTGTCAGATACGCAGTATTTT. This codes for CASSSPGLAVSDTQYF.

This chain connects TRBV2 to TRBJ2-7, with 11 nucleotides matching TRBD1. Looked up from germline, CDR1 is SNHLY and CDR2 is FYNNEI. CDR3 size: 16 residues. With 2 bases clipped from V and 1 base from J, the junction kept 4 bases outside the gene matches. This chain's CDR3 is CASSEPGQGVSYEQYF. In nucleotides, the CDR3 is TGTGCCAGCAGTGAACCGGGACAGGGGGTTTCCTACGAGCAGTACTTC.

The chain combines TRBV27 with TRBJ2-1, with TRBD1 matching over 7 bases. The CDR3 is made up of 12 amino acids. CDR1 MNHEY and CDR2 SMNVEV come from the germline V gene (reference sequence). Trimming took 5 bases from V and 10 from J; bases not matched to a gene: 5. The CDR3 DNA reads TGTGCCAGCAGTACCCGACAGGGAGAGCAGTTCTTC. Amino acids: CASSTRQGEQFF.

The chain combines TRBV9 with TRBJ2-7, with TRBD1 matching over 8 bases. Germline V gives CDR1 SGDLS, CDR2 YYNGEE. There are 12 residues in the CDR3. The V and J ends lost 3 bases and 4 bases, in that order; junction bases with no gene match: 0. This chain's CDR3 is CASSGQGYEQYF. CDR3 nucleotide sequence: TGTGCCAGCAGCGGACAGGGGTACGAGCAGTACTTC.

The chain uses TRBV4-1 and TRBJ1-2; D possibly corresponds to TRBD1 (5 bases). The germline CDR1 and CDR2 sequences are MGHRA and YSYEKL. V was trimmed by 3 bases and J by 7 bases, leaving 36 bases between them. CDR3 size: 21 residues. CDR3 DNA sequence: TGCGCCAGCAGCCATCACCAACTACGGACAAGCCCAACTCTGTTTCTCGGTGGCTACACCTTC. Its protein product is CASSHHQLRTSPTLFLGGYTF.